This T cell receptor (beta chain) originates from a study of T cells in localized non-small cell lung cancer. Looked up from germline, CDR1 is MNHNS and CDR2 is SASEGT. The CDR3 is made up of 13 amino acids. V lost 4 bases to trimming and J lost 4 bases, with 10 bases between them. Sequenced by immunoSEQ multiplex PCR; TCRdb stores in-frame clones only, minus some. The data show tens of thousands of clones, approximately 86% seen once. V and J are TRBV6-1 and TRBJ1-1; D might be TRBD1 (6 bases). This TCR was sampled from a man aged 35-69 years with stage II lung adenocarcinoma. Sample: PBMCs, taken before any cancer treatment. The CDR3 reads CASSVGRGTEAFF. The DNA for the CDR3 is TGTGCCAGCAGTGTTGGCAGGGGCACTGAAGCTTTCTTT.